This T cell receptor (beta chain) is drawn from a study of cytomegalovirus exposure and HLA in healthy donors. Vbeta (60) and Jbeta (13) primers were used in the PCR. Profiling relied on immunoSEQ multiplex PCR, and the TCRdb table lists in-frame clones only, not all of them. There are roughly 150,000 clones in the sample; around 80% occur only once, and 13% to 15% lies in the top ten. V was clipped by 10 bases and J by 4 bases; unmatched bases: 12. The CDR3 is made up of 14 amino acids. CDR1 is MDHEN, CDR2 SYDVKM, per germline. The rearrangement links TRBV28 to TRBJ2-7; 8 bases fit TRBD1. The sample comprised PBMCs. This clonotype was obtained from a woman between 35 and 50 years old in good health and CMV-seronegative. The CDR3 DNA reads TGTGCCACCGAAAGTCGGGACAGGTCATACGAGCAGTACTTC. It yields the protein CATESRDRSYEQYF. Combining the CDR3 with reference TRBV28 and TRBJ2-7 gives the whole variable domain DVKVTQSSRYLVKRTGEKVFLECVQDMDHENMFWYRQDPGLGLRLIYFSYDVKMKEKGDIPEGYSVSREKKERFSLILESASTNQTSMYLCATESRDRSYEQYFGPGTRLTVT.